This T cell receptor beta chain comes out of a study of identifying expanded T cells in peripheral blood. The repertoire was sequenced with immunoSEQ multiplex PCR; TCRdb's copy has only in-frame clones and lacks some. Here the sample spans approximately 120,000 clones, about nine tenths being singletons. The germline V gene encodes CDR1 MNHNY and CDR2 SVGAGI (reference sequence). The CDR3 loop spans 13 amino acids. V lost 8 bases to trimming and J lost 8 bases, with 18 bases between them. Sequenced material: blood. This sequence joins TRBV6-6 and TRBJ1-2; D perhaps matches TRBD1 (5 bases). The receptor was derived from a person aged 18 to 69 in good health. The CDR3 protein is CASGRGEGYGYTF. CDR3 bases: TGTGCCAGCGGCCGGGGCGAGGGGTACGGCTACACCTTC.